This T cell receptor (beta chain) was captured by sequencing in a study of OX40 agonist ivuxolimab in advanced cancers. This clone was observed a few times. This CDR3 region has 14 residues. Germline loops: CDR1 SGHTA, CDR2 FQGTGA. The V and J ends lost 5 bases and 6 bases, in that order; junction bases with no gene match: 6. TCRdb's copy holds only in-frame clones and misses some; the assay was immunoSEQ multiplex PCR. The sample includes about 35,000 clones, around 80% of them seen just once. The chain joins TRBV7-3 to TRBJ1-2, with 10 nucleotides matching TRBD1. The starting material was CD4+ or CD8+ T cells sorted from blood, obtained in a trial of the OX40 agonist ivuxolimab. The source of this sequence is an adult with an advanced solid tumor such as melanoma, head and neck, liver or kidney cancer. The CDR3 DNA is TGTGCCAGCAGCCCCCCCGGGACAGGGGATGGCTACACCTTC. As protein: CASSPPGTGDGYTF.